The T cell receptor (beta chain) under discussion was sequenced for a study of T cell responses to AZD1222 COVID-19 vaccine. Unmatched junction bases numbered 5, after V lost 4 bases and J lost 0 bases. This CDR3 is 16 amino acids long. Germline assignment: CDR1 SEHNR and CDR2 FQNEAQ (reference sequence). TCRdb's table, derived via immunoSEQ multiplex PCR, lists solely in-frame clones and lacks some. Of about 53,000 clones in the sample, approximately 88% were seen once. Study observations and caveats: Within unmutated variant regions lay the reported targets of nearly half of spike-specific TCRs. Possibly, clonal diversity was underestimated; donors were largely white British and included more females. Vaccine-associated CD4 TCRs spanned spike, dominant at 160-218 and 743-854.

Concerning this clone: Its cognate antigen is unknown.

Source: peripheral blood, taken on day 0 of AZD1222 vaccination. This rearrangement joins TRBV7-9 to TRBJ2-3; 9 nucleotides align to TRBD1. The TCR sequence derives from an adult in good health. The CDR3 reads CASSSRDRASTDTQYF. CDR3 nucleotides: TGTGCCAGCAGCTCCCGGGACAGGGCCAGCACAGATACGCAGTATTTT.